The T cell receptor beta chain described here comes from a study of cytomegalovirus exposure and HLA in healthy donors. Broader study findings: In a later analysis, a missense DCLRE1C variant was linked to TCR beta V- and J-gene trimming. Later analysis reportedly placed an Asian-associated ancestry cluster below the roughly 670-donor mean in N-insertions.

Each donor was healthy, and each was a bone marrow donor. Details on this clone: The target antigen is unknown.

There are 17 residues in the CDR3. The junction had 12 bases not matched to a gene; V was cut back by 3 bases and J by 2 bases. The germline gives CDR1 MNHNS, CDR2 SASEGT. The PCR made use of 60 Vbeta and 13 Jbeta primers. The data were produced by immunoSEQ multiplex PCR, yet TCRdb's version contains in-frame clones alone and is incomplete. The sample has around 130,000 clones, 80% seen once. This receptor was taken from a male donor in good health and CMV-seronegative. The V call is TRBV6-1, the J call TRBJ2-7, with 8 bases matching TRBD1. The material sequenced was PBMCs. The CDR3 DNA is TGTGCCAGCAGTGAGGCGGTATGGGGGACAGGAGCCTACGAGCAGTACTTC. This gives the protein CASSEAVWGTGAYEQYF.